This T cell receptor beta chain was identified in a study of blood T cell repertoires in COVID-19. Study in general: Collection of acute and convalescent COVID-19 samples took place in the United States, Italy and Spain. PBMCs, B-cell-depleted T cells, or T cells provided the cDNA or gDNA that made up the material.

This CDR3 has 12 amino acids. V dropped 4 bases and J dropped 9; count of bases not matched to a gene: 3. Germline CDR1 is SNHLY and CDR2 is FYNNEI. As originally analysed: Reference gene primer amplification gave nucleated cell count estimates. Assay used: immunoSEQ multiplex PCR; TCRdb lists only in-frame clones, some missing. The V and J calls and clone size come from that table; D and trimming were worked out from the DNA. The table has more than 95,000 clones, 90% seen once. Sequences were obtained from peripheral blood. This sequence was found in a man aged 60 to 69 with acute or convalescent COVID-19. This chain joins TRBV2 and TRBJ2-1; 7 positions match TRBD2. CDR3 sequence: CASSGAGPEQFF. CDR3 coding DNA: TGTGCCAGCAGTGGAGCGGGGCCTGAGCAGTTCTTC.